One sample yielded the 8 T cell receptor beta chains listed below, sequenced in a study of OX40 agonist ivuxolimab in advanced cancers. Profiled with immunoSEQ multiplex PCR; TCRdb holds only in-frame clones, not every one. Of approximately 77,000 clones listed, about 93% were seen once; the top ten hold about 0.34%. The sequences come from CD4+ or CD8+ T cells sorted from blood, collected in a trial of the OX40 agonist ivuxolimab. The receptors here all came from an adult with an advanced solid tumor such as melanoma, head and neck, liver or kidney cancer.

In this sample, this clone turned up once. The chain uses TRBV6-5 and TRBJ2-3; 11 positions agree with TRBD1. CDR1 is MNHEY and CDR2 is SVGAGI in the germline V gene. This CDR3 contains 15 residues. The trim removed 6 bases at V and 3 bases at J, leaving 5 bases unmatched. CDR3 loop: CASRSDRGRTDTQYF. CDR3 DNA sequence: TGTGCCAGCAGATCGGACAGGGGGCGGACAGATACGCAGTATTTT.

The gene calls are TRBV7-2 and TRBJ2-2; TRBD2 might be the D (6 bases). Per the germline V gene, CDR1 is SGHTA and CDR2 is FQGNSA. The CDR3 has 15 residues. Trimming took 2 bases from V and 4 from J, leaving 11 bases between them. The CDR3 here is CASSLSGARTGELFF. The CDR3 coding sequence is TGTGCCAGCAGCTTATCGGGAGCACGCACCGGGGAGCTGTTTTTT.

This chain uses TRBV28 with TRBJ1-5, with D maybe TRBD1 (5 bases). The V end was cut by 3 bases, the J end by 1 base, with 10 bases between. The germline gives CDR1 MDHEN, CDR2 SYDVKM. This CDR3 has 15 residues. The CDR3 loop is CASSLGVASNQPQHF. The DNA of the CDR3 is TGTGCCAGCAGTTTGGGGGTCGCAAGCAATCAGCCCCAGCATTTT. The complete variable domain, with remaining parts taken from reference TRBV28 and TRBJ1-5, reads DVKVTQSSRYLVKRTGEKVFLECVQDMDHENMFWYRQDPGLGLRLIYFSYDVKMKEKGDIPEGYSVSREKKERFSLILESASTNQTSMYLCASSLGVASNQPQHFGDGTRLSIL.

The chain couples TRBV7-9 to TRBJ2-2, with 8 bases lining up with TRBD2. The V and J ends lost 4 bases and 7 bases, in that order; junction bases with no gene match: 5. Per the germline V gene, CDR1 is SEHNR and CDR2 is FQNEAQ (reference sequence). The CDR3 sequence is 14 residues long. CDR3 in amino acids: CASSSGLASGELFF. The CDR3 bases are TGTGCCAGCAGCTCCGGACTAGCCAGCGGGGAGCTGTTTTTT.

V gene TRBV5-1 combines with J gene TRBJ1-1, with D possibly TRBD1 on 5 matching bases. The CDR3 covers 13 residues. V lost 2 bases to trimming and J lost 5 bases, with 10 bases between them. In germline, CDR1 is SGHRS, CDR2 YFSETQ. The chain's CDR3 is CASSLHGGTEAFF. CDR3 DNA sequence: TGCGCCAGCAGCTTACATGGGGGTACTGAAGCTTTCTTT. Looking up the rest from reference TRBV5-1 and TRBJ1-1 gives the full variable domain: KAGVTQTPRYLIKTRGQQVTLSCSPISGHRSVSWYQQTPGQGLQFLFEYFSETQRNKGNFPGRFSGRQFSNSRSEMNVSTLELGDSALYLCASSLHGGTEAFFGQGTRLTVV.

This chain joins TRBV5-1 and TRBJ2-5; D is perhaps TRBD1 or TRBD2 (6 bases each). V lost 0 bases, J lost 1 base, and 7 bases lay in between. Germline-derived CDR1 and CDR2 are SGHRS and YFSETQ. This CDR3 has 14 residues. CDR3 nucleotides: TGCGCCAGCAGCTTGGGGGGGGCCCAAGAGACCCAGTACTTC. Translated, it gives CASSLGGAQETQYF.

The rearrangement uses TRBV29-1 and TRBJ2-1; D is undetermined. CDR1 SQVTM and CDR2 ANQGSEA come from the germline V gene. CDR3 length: 14 residues. The V gene lost 6 bases and the J gene lost 0 bases, with 12 bases spanning the gap. The CDR3: CSVDETSSYNEQFF. CDR3 in DNA: TGCAGCGTGGACGAAACCAGCTCCTACAATGAGCAGTTCTTC.

This chain connects TRBV9 to TRBJ2-3; D gene uncertain. Germline-derived CDR1 and CDR2 are SGDLS and YYNGEE. CDR3 length: 15 residues. With 2 bases removed from V and 2 bases from J, the gap between germline ends came to 12 bases. CDR3: CASSVGQFSTDTQYF. For the CDR3, the DNA is TGTGCCAGCAGCGTTGGGCAGTTCTCCACAGATACGCAGTATTTT.